This is a list of T cell receptor beta chains from one sample in a study of cytomegalovirus exposure and HLA in healthy donors. Only in-frame clones appear in the TCRdb table, and some are missing; sequencing was by immunoSEQ multiplex PCR. The repertoire holds fewer than 120,000 clones, with about 80% as singletons. Specimen: PBMCs. The origin of the receptors is a woman aged 55-70 years in good health and CMV-seropositive. Both conserved end residues are part of each CDR3. Fields, in order: J gene, D gene, V gene, clone size, CDR3 DNA, CDR3 protein. The D gene is left open where the match is weak. Clone sizes are given selectively: once, few, many, or a class where the clone is expanded.

J: TRBJ2-7
D: .
V: TRBV7-2
size: .
DNA: TGTGCCAGCACCCCGGTCAGGTCCTACGAGCAGTACTTC
CDR3: CASTPVRSYEQYF

J: TRBJ2-1
D: TRBD2
V: TRBV28
size: .
DNA: TGTGCCAGCAGTTTAATGAATCTAGCGGGGATCTCCTACAATGAGCAGTTCTTC
CDR3: CASSLMNLAGISYNEQFF

J: TRBJ1-4
D: TRBD1
V: TRBV19
size: .
DNA: TGTGCCAGTAGTCTCCAGGGGGGAGAAAAACTGTTTTTT
CDR3: CASSLQGGEKLFF

J: TRBJ2-3
D: TRBD2
V: TRBV7-3
size: .
DNA: TGTGCCAGCAGCTTAACGTTTAGCGGGAGGGCTGCGGATACGCAGTATTTT
CDR3: CASSLTFSGRAADTQYF

J: TRBJ2-5
D: .
V: TRBV6-5
size: .
DNA: TGTGCCAGCAGTGAAGGGGTGGGGATAGAGACCCAGTACTTC
CDR3: CASSEGVGIETQYF

J: TRBJ1-6
D: TRBD1
V: TRBV7-9
size: .
DNA: TGTGCCAGCAGCCTACAGGGGGCTGATTCACCCCTCCACTTT
CDR3: CASSLQGADSPLHF

J: TRBJ1-1
D: TRBD1
V: TRBV4-1
size: .
DNA: TGCGCCAGCAGCCAAGGGGACAGGGGTATTATGGGGTTAGAAGCTTTCTTT
CDR3: CASSQGDRGIMGLEAFF

J: TRBJ1-2
D: TRBD1
V: TRBV19
size: few
DNA: TGTGCCGCCAGCAGGGGGTCCTATGGCTACACCTTC
CDR3: CAASRGSYGYTF

J: TRBJ1-2
D: TRBD1
V: TRBV19
size: .
DNA: TGTGCCAGTAGTACCCGTCTTCCGAGACAGGGGCGTCGCTACGGCTACACCTTC
CDR3: CASSTRLPRQGRRYGYTF

J: TRBJ2-5
D: TRBD2
V: TRBV11-2
size: once
DNA: TGTGCCAGCAGCTTTAGCGGGAGTGCCCTAGGGGGTGAGACCCAGTACTTC
CDR3: CASSFSGSALGGETQYF

J: TRBJ2-1
D: TRBD1
V: TRBV2
size: .
DNA: TGTGCCAGCAGTGAATACGGACAGGGGGCCAATGAGCAGTTCTTC
CDR3: CASSEYGQGANEQFF

J: TRBJ2-1
D: .
V: TRBV14
size: .
DNA: TGTGCCAGCAGCCAAGTCGGGGGTGGCTACAATGAGCAGTTCTTC
CDR3: CASSQVGGGYNEQFF

J: TRBJ1-5
D: TRBD1
V: TRBV28
size: .
DNA: TGTGCCAGCAGGTCTTGGAGGGGGCAAACTAGCAATCAGCCCCAGCATTTT
CDR3: CASRSWRGQTSNQPQHF

J: TRBJ1-3
D: TRBD1
V: TRBV5-1
size: once
DNA: TGCGCCAGCAGCTTGACGCCGACAGGGGTGGGAAACACCATATATTTT
CDR3: CASSLTPTGVGNTIYF

J: TRBJ1-5
D: TRBD1
V: TRBV19
size: .
DNA: TGTGCCAGTAGTATGTTCGAGGACAGGGTTCAGCCCCAGCATTTT
CDR3: CASSMFEDRVQPQHF

J: TRBJ1-4
D: .
V: TRBV5-4
size: few
DNA: TGTGCCAGCAGCCTGACAGTGTCAACTAATGAAAAACTGTTTTTT
CDR3: CASSLTVSTNEKLFF

J: TRBJ1-1
D: .
V: TRBV5-4
size: few
DNA: TGTGCCAGCAGCCATAAGACAGGGAACACTGAAGCTTTCTTT
CDR3: CASSHKTGNTEAFF

J: TRBJ2-7
D: TRBD2
V: TRBV5-4
size: .
DNA: TGTGCCAGCAGCCGGACGGGGACTAGCGGGAGACACGGGTACGAGCAGTACTTC
CDR3: CASSRTGTSGRHGYEQYF

J: TRBJ2-1
D: .
V: TRBV11-2
size: .
DNA: TGTGCCAGCAGATACAGGGCGGGAGACTACAATGAGCAGTTCTTC
CDR3: CASRYRAGDYNEQFF

J: TRBJ2-5
D: .
V: TRBV9
size: .
DNA: TGTGCCAGCAGCGATGCGGGCAGGGAGACCCAGTACTTC
CDR3: CASSDAGRETQYF

J: TRBJ2-3
D: TRBD2
V: TRBV7-6
size: .
DNA: TGTGCCAGCAGGAGCGGGACCGTCAGCACAGATACGCAGTATTTT
CDR3: CASRSGTVSTDTQYF

J: TRBJ2-1
D: TRBD2
V: TRBV5-6
size: .
DNA: TGTGCCAGCAGCTGGGGTAGCGGGACCGATGAGCAGTTCTTC
CDR3: CASSWGSGTDEQFF

J: TRBJ2-3
D: .
V: TRBV10-3
size: .
DNA: TGTGCCATCAGTGAGCCTCCGGACATGGGAGATACGCAGTATTTT
CDR3: CAISEPPDMGDTQYF

J: TRBJ1-2
D: .
V: TRBV10-3
size: .
DNA: TGTGCCATCAGTGAGCCAGACACCTATGGCTACACCTTC
CDR3: CAISEPDTYGYTF

J: TRBJ2-7
D: TRBD2
V: TRBV5-4
size: .
DNA: TGTGCCAGCAGCCATACTAGCGCCGAGCAGTACTTC
CDR3: CASSHTSAEQYF

J: TRBJ1-4
D: .
V: TRBV7-9
size: few
DNA: TGTGCCAGCAGGAGTAGGGGTACGAATGAAAAACTGTTTTTT
CDR3: CASRSRGTNEKLFF

J: TRBJ1-1
D: TRBD1
V: TRBV6-5
size: .
DNA: TGTGCCAGCAGTACCAGGGGGCTGGACACTGAAGCTTTCTTT
CDR3: CASSTRGLDTEAFF

J: TRBJ2-5
D: .
V: TRBV11-3
size: .
DNA: TGTGCCAGCAGCTTGGGCCAACACCAAGAGACCCAGTACTTC
CDR3: CASSLGQHQETQYF

J: TRBJ2-3
D: .
V: TRBV10-3
size: .
DNA: TGTGCCATCAGCCCAGGACAAACATTTAGCACAGATACGCAGTATTTT
CDR3: CAISPGQTFSTDTQYF

J: TRBJ2-5
D: .
V: TRBV21-1
size: .
DNA: TGTGCCAGCAGCAAAAGATATAAGGTGAGGGAGACCCAGTACTTC
CDR3: CASSKRYKVRETQYF

J: TRBJ1-2
D: TRBD1
V: TRBV10-3
size: few
DNA: TGTGCCATCAGTGAGCCGGGACAGGGTGAGGGCTACACCTTC
CDR3: CAISEPGQGEGYTF

J: TRBJ1-2
D: .
V: TRBV19
size: .
DNA: TGTGCCAGTAGTATTCAGCTGGGCCGCTGGGGCTACACCTTT
CDR3: CASSIQLGRWGYTF

J: TRBJ1-1
D: .
V: TRBV5-4
size: .
DNA: TGTGCCAGCAGCTTGGCGGAGGGAGGGGGCACTGAAGCTTTCTTT
CDR3: CASSLAEGGGTEAFF

J: TRBJ1-5
D: TRBD1
V: TRBV6-5
size: .
DNA: TGTGCCAGCAGTTACGGGACAGGGGGCGCGAATCAGCCCCAGCATTTT
CDR3: CASSYGTGGANQPQHF

J: TRBJ2-5
D: TRBD2
V: TRBV4-2
size: .
DNA: TGTGCCAGCAGCCAAATTCGGACTAGCGGGAGGAGTCAGACCCAGTACTTC
CDR3: CASSQIRTSGRSQTQYF

J: TRBJ2-4
D: .
V: TRBV5-5
size: .
DNA: TGTGCCAGCAGCTTACCTAAACTAGCCAAAAACATTCAGTACTTC
CDR3: CASSLPKLAKNIQYF

J: TRBJ2-7
D: .
V: TRBV28
size: .
DNA: TGTGCCAGCAGTGTGGGGACGTTCTGGGGAGGTGTCGAGCAGTACTTC
CDR3: CASSVGTFWGGVEQYF

J: TRBJ2-1
D: TRBD2
V: TRBV27
size: .
DNA: TGTGCCAGCAGTTTAACGGCGGGAGGGTCCTACAATGAGCAGTTCTTC
CDR3: CASSLTAGGSYNEQFF